This T cell receptor beta chain was documented in a study of blood T cell repertoires in COVID-19. Study background: From T cells, B-cell-depleted T cells, or PBMCs came the material, which was cDNA or gDNA.

This clone appeared once. Per the original methods: Scientists estimated how many nucleated cells there were by amplifying reference gene primers. Generated by immunoSEQ multiplex PCR, the TCRdb table keeps only in-frame clones and is missing some. V and J calls and clone size follow that table, whereas D and trimming were derived from the DNA. The top ten clones hold less than 3.5% of a sample with about 140,000 clones, roughly 84% of them seen once. V was clipped by 3 bases and J by 8 bases, with 12 bases between them. Germline values: CDR1 SNHLY, CDR2 FYNNEI. CDR3 length: 13 residues. The sequenced sample consisted of peripheral blood. The chain couples TRBV2 to TRBJ2-3; D call uncertain. This receptor was identified in a human donor with acute or convalescent COVID-19. The donor label of this sample is uncertain. CDR3 sequence (DNA): TGTGCCAGCAGTGAGGCTGCCGTCAGTACGCAGTATTTT. This gives the protein CASSEAAVSTQYF.